This TCR beta chain was obtained from a study of cytomegalovirus exposure and HLA in healthy donors. The overall study: A prior study identified approximately 120 million unique TCR beta sequences from 190 million or so T cells. Drawn from HLA-typed donors, 80 million to 100 million unique TCRs were held in an early data release.

Germline V gene lookup returns CDR1 SQVTM and CDR2 ANQGSEA. The ends lost 5 bases at V and 3 bases at J; junction bases unmatched: 12. This CDR3 contains 15 residues. The PCR was carried out with 60 Vbeta primers and 13 Jbeta primers. Method: immunoSEQ multiplex PCR; TCRdb's copy keeps in-frame clones and lacks some. The sample lists approximately 120,000 clones; about 70% were seen once. The sequencing input was PBMCs. This receptor was identified in a human donor in good health. The genes are TRBV29-1 and TRBJ2-7; TRBD2 aligns across 8 bases. This chain's CDR3 is CSVSSGSRGSYEQYF. In DNA, the CDR3 is TGCAGCGTTTCGAGCGGGAGCCGGGGGAGCTACGAGCAGTACTTC.